Shown below are 12 T cell receptor beta chains from a single sample sequenced in a study of shared clonotypes between healthy human individuals. The method was immunoSEQ multiplex PCR; TCRdb's version includes in-frame clones alone and lacks a portion of them. Among some 2,100,000 clones listed, just over 90% were seen once. CD45RO-negative CD8 cells positively selected for CCR7 made up the naive population, which excluded terminally differentiated effector memory CD45RA+ cells. What was sequenced was naive CD8+ T cells from PBMCs. The receptors derive from a man between 18 and 35 years old in good health. Some clones in this sample may be carry-over from other donors' samples.

This clone was detected a few times. The gene calls are TRBV7-9 and TRBJ1-4, with D uncertain. Germline V CDR1 and CDR2: SEHNR, FQNEAQ (reference sequence). The CDR3 extends over 13 amino acids. V lost 5 bases and J lost 6, with 10 bases in between. CDR3 in DNA: TGTGCCAGCAGCCCCGAGCGTGATGAAAAACTGTTTTTT. This encodes CASSPERDEKLFF.

The J gene is TRBJ1-1, the V gene TRBV15; D call uncertain. The CDR3 is made up of 13 amino acids. Germline CDR1 LNHNV, CDR2 YYDKDF (reference sequence). V shed 1 base and J shed 2 bases, with 5 bases lying between them. The CDR3 sequence is CATSRVVNTEAFF. The CDR3 DNA reads as TGTGCCACCAGCAGAGTAGTTAACACTGAAGCTTTCTTT.

The chain carries TRBV6-4 and TRBJ2-1; D gene ambiguous. Germline lookup yields CDR1 MRHNA and CDR2 SNTAGT. CDR3 length equals 13 residues. Between the trimmed V and J ends, which lost 3 bases and 0 bases, there was a span of 3 bases. The CDR3 DNA reads as TGTGCCAGCAGTGAAACCTCCTACAATGAGCAGTTCTTC. Translated, it gives CASSETSYNEQFF.

V is TRBV6-5 and J is TRBJ2-7; D ambiguous. CDR3 length: 13 amino acids. The germline V and J ends were trimmed by 2 bases and 6 bases, with 11 bases remaining between them. CDR1 MNHEY and CDR2 SVGAGI come from the germline V gene. The CDR3 DNA is TGTGCCAGCAGTTACCGGGTGTCTGGCGAGCAGTACTTC. Amino acid sequence: CASSYRVSGEQYF.

The rearrangement links TRBV27 to TRBJ1-5; D not certain. The V and J ends lost 4 bases and 0 bases respectively, with 10 bases between them. The V gene's germline CDR1 is MNHEY and CDR2 SMNVEV (reference sequence). The CDR3 has 15 amino acids. CDR3: CASSSLWASNQPQHF. The CDR3 nucleotides are TGTGCCAGCAGTTCTCTATGGGCTAGCAATCAGCCCCAGCATTTT.

Comments on this clone: The same CDR3 arises from other DNA sequences in this sample as well. The chain couples TRBV28 to TRBJ2-7; D gene ambiguous. The CDR3 has 11 residues. Germline-derived CDR1 and CDR2 are MDHEN and SYDVKM. Deletions cut 5 bases from V and 3 bases from J, with 5 bases between. The CDR3 loop reads CASSINYEQYF. CDR3 sequence (DNA): TGTGCCAGCAGTATCAACTACGAGCAGTACTTC.

The chain uses TRBV5-1 and TRBJ1-1; 7 bases line up with TRBD1. The CDR3 spans 16 residues. With 7 bases clipped from V and 1 base from J, the junction kept 13 bases outside the gene matches. Germline V gene sequence: CDR1 SGHRS, CDR2 YFSETQ. CDR3 DNA: TGCGCCAGCGCCCCACCACAGGGGCCAAGGAACACTGAAGCTTTCTTT. Amino acids: CASAPPQGPRNTEAFF.

The table lists this clone with a count of one. The chain links TRBV10-3 to TRBJ2-3; 9 bases line up with TRBD2. Germline loops: CDR1 ENHRY, CDR2 SYGVKD. The CDR3 spans 15 residues. Trimming removed 4 bases from V and 2 bases from J; junction bases left unmatched: 4. The CDR3 spells CAISAGLAVTDTQYF. The CDR3 DNA follows: TGTGCCATCAGTGCGGGACTAGCAGTCACAGATACGCAGTATTTT.

The rearrangement links TRBV28 to TRBJ2-1, with D perhaps matching TRBD2 (6 bases). Trimming shortened V by 7 bases and J by 5 bases, and 21 bases separated the two germline ends. CDR1 is MDHEN, CDR2 SYDVKM, per germline. The CDR3 loop spans 16 amino acids. The CDR3 bases are TGTGCCAGCACCTTCTCCACGGAGGGACGGGACAATGAGCAGTTCTTC. Its protein product is CASTFSTEGRDNEQFF. Supplemented by reference TRBV28 and TRBJ2-1, the full variable domain reads DVKVTQSSRYLVKRTGEKVFLECVQDMDHENMFWYRQDPGLGLRLIYFSYDVKMKEKGDIPEGYSVSREKKERFSLILESASTNQTSMYLCASTFSTEGRDNEQFFGPGTRLTVL.

In regard to this clone: Distinct nucleotide sequences in the sample also encode this CDR3. The J gene is TRBJ2-7, the V gene TRBV27; 7 bases line up with TRBD1. Germline CDR1 reads MNHEY; CDR2 reads SMNVEV (reference sequence). V lost 6 bases to trimming and J lost 3 bases; unmatched junction nucleotides: 2. The CDR3 is made up of 12 amino acids. The CDR3 region is CASSRDSYEQYF. Written as DNA, the CDR3 is TGTGCCAGCAGCCGGGACAGCTACGAGCAGTACTTC.

This clone has just one count. The rearrangement links TRBV7-9 to TRBJ1-3; D is ambiguous. The CDR3 is 16 residues long. CDR1 SEHNR and CDR2 FQNEAQ come from the germline V gene (reference sequence). With 5 bases removed from V and 0 bases from J, the gap between germline ends came to 14 bases. The CDR3 coding sequence is TGTGCCAGCAGCACCCGGGATACGAGCTCTGGAAACACCATATATTTT. This sequence encodes CASSTRDTSSGNTIYF.

The rearrangement links TRBV18 to TRBJ2-6, with a possible D match to TRBD1 (6 bases). Germline V gene data show CDR1 as KGHSH and CDR2 as LQKENI. Trimming stripped 2 bases from V and 11 bases from J, with 19 bases between. This CDR3 is built from 16 residues. CDR3 residues: CASSPDSQGPLHVLTF. DNA of the CDR3: TGTGCCAGCTCACCAGACTCTCAGGGGCCTCTCCACGTCCTGACTTTC.